The 29 T cell receptor beta chains reported below all come from one sample, sequenced in a study of T cells in Graves' hyperthyroidism and ophthalmopathy. RNA transcripts yielded amplified TCR beta CDR3 regions. First-round RT-PCR with HTBI primers amplified the TCR CDR3 region. TCRdb analysed the multiplex PCR reads with MiXCR anew, one entry per CDR3 protein. The top ten hold 7% to 9% of the sample, which has about 290,000 distinct CDR3 sequences, approximately 13% seen once. Material: blood. Source of these receptors: a woman aged 40 to 49 with Graves' hyperthyroidism.

The table lists this clonotype with many counts. The rearrangement uses TRBV2 and TRBJ2-1; possibly TRBD1 or TRBD2 for D (5 bases each). Trimming pared 7 bases from V and 6 bases from J, leaving 13 bases between. This CDR3 comprises 13 residues. Germline V lookup: CDR1 SNHLY, CDR2 FYNNEI. The CDR3 reads CASMGTIGNEQFF. The CDR3 DNA sequence: TGTGCCAGCATGGGGACGATCGGCAATGAGCAGTTCTTC.

Regarding this clonotype: A much bigger clone sits one base away, suggesting this may be a read error. V and J are TRBV30 and TRBJ2-3; 7 nucleotides match TRBD2. The CDR3 contains 13 residues. Germline CDR1 and CDR2: GTSNPN and SVGIG (reference sequence). As DNA, the CDR3 is TGTGCCTGGAGTTCTAGCGGCGAAGATACGGAGTATTTT. Its protein is CAWSSSGEDTEYF.

This clonotype was seen at least ten times. This chain uses TRBV6-1 with TRBJ1-5; D remains unclear. This CDR3 contains 17 residues. V lost 5 bases, J lost 3 bases, and 20 bases lay in between. Germline V gene sequence: CDR1 MNHNS, CDR2 SASEGT. The CDR3 DNA reads as TGTGCCAGCAGTCACCGAGGACCCCAGGATGACAATCAGCCCCAGCATTTT. Its protein product is CASSHRGPQDDNQPQHF.

This chain connects TRBV7-2 to TRBJ2-1, with 8 bases lining up with TRBD2. V shed 5 bases and J 5 bases; nucleotides not matched to a gene: 5. Germline V lookup: CDR1 SGHTA, CDR2 FQGNSA. The length of the CDR3 is 14 residues. CDR3 DNA: TGTGCCAGCAGCGGGACTAGGCGGAACAATGAGCAGTTCTTC. This codes for CASSGTRRNNEQFF.

This clonotype showed up many times. This chain connects TRBV7-8 to TRBJ2-1; TRBD2 agrees at 9 bases. The CDR3 is made up of 14 amino acids. Germline-derived CDR1 and CDR2 are SGHVS and FQNEAQ. Germline trimming cut 0 bases from V and 7 bases from J; bases unmatched to any gene: 1. The CDR3 region is CASSLATSGNEQFF. CDR3 nucleotides: TGTGCCAGCAGCTTAGCAACTAGCGGGAATGAGCAGTTCTTC.

This clonotype has a count of ten or more. The chain carries TRBV2 and TRBJ2-5; tentative D call: TRBD2 (6 bases). The V gene lost 2 bases and the J gene lost 7 bases, with 11 bases spanning the gap. Germline assignment: CDR1 SNHLY and CDR2 FYNNEI. The CDR3 sequence is 13 residues long. DNA for the CDR3: TGTGCCAGCAGTGAAAATCGGGGAGGGACCCAGTACTTC. This translates into CASSENRGGTQYF.

There are many counts of this clonotype. V gene TRBV6-5 combines with J gene TRBJ1-4; tentative D call: TRBD1 (5 bases). V was trimmed by 0 bases and J by 8 bases, leaving 16 bases between them. CDR3 length: 16 residues. Germline values: CDR1 MNHEY, CDR2 SVGAGI. The CDR3 is CASSYSGVGTDEKLFF. The CDR3 region has the DNA TGTGCCAGCAGTTACTCAGGTGTCGGGACGGACGAAAAACTGTTTTTT.

This clonotype was detected many times. V and J are TRBV20-1 and TRBJ2-7; 7 bases align to TRBD1. The J segment lost 2 bases and the V segment lost 3 bases, leaving 7 bases of the junction unmatched. The CDR3 length is 14 residues. The germline V gene has CDR1 DFQATT and CDR2 SNEGSKA (reference sequence). The CDR3, as DNA: TGCAGTGCTAGGACAGGGTTACGGGCCTACGAGCAGTACTTC. It translates to CSARTGLRAYEQYF.

This clonotype showed up just a few times. The chain joins TRBV20-1 to TRBJ2-1, with D possibly being TRBD1 or TRBD2 (5 bases each). This CDR3 region has 13 residues. Trimming removed 6 bases from V and 6 bases from J, with 15 bases in between. Per germline, CDR1 DFQATT and CDR2 SNEGSKA (reference sequence). The chain's CDR3 is CSAPGLASNEQFF. In DNA form, the CDR3 reads TGCAGTGCCCCGGGGCTAGCATCCAATGAGCAGTTCTTC.

The table lists this clonotype with many counts. The rearrangement links TRBV9 to TRBJ2-7, with D unresolved. Trimming took off 0 bases at V and 7 bases at J, with 14 bases between the two ends. CDR3 length: 14 residues. Germline V gene data show CDR1 as SGDLS and CDR2 as YYNGEE. CDR3 amino acids: CASSVEPEAREQYF. The DNA of the CDR3 is TGTGCCAGCAGCGTAGAACCCGAAGCTCGAGAGCAGTACTTC.

This clonotype was counted ten times or more. The chain carries TRBV25-1 and TRBJ2-1; no clear D gene. CDR3 size: 15 residues. V lost 3 bases, J lost 2 bases, and 11 bases lay in between. CDR1 MGHDK and CDR2 SYGVNS come from the germline V gene. Here the CDR3 reads CASSDIAVAYNEQFF. For the CDR3, the DNA is TGTGCCAGCAGTGATATCGCGGTTGCCTACAATGAGCAGTTCTTC. Supplemented by reference TRBV25-1 and TRBJ2-1, the full variable domain reads EADIYQTPRYLVIGTGKKITLECSQTMGHDKMYWYQQDPGMELHLIHYSYGVNSTEKGDLSSESTVSRIRTEHFPLTLESARPSHTSQYLCASSDIAVAYNEQFFGPGTRLTVL.

This clonotype occurred a few times. V and J are TRBV6-4 and TRBJ2-2; 7 bases line up with TRBD1. The V and J ends lost 4 bases and 6 bases, in that order; junction bases with no gene match: 5. In germline, CDR1 is MRHNA, CDR2 SNTAGT. The CDR3 is made up of 14 amino acids. CDR3 nucleotide sequence: TGTGCCAGCAGTGCCGGGACAGAACCCGGGGAGCTGTTTTTT. Amino acids: CASSAGTEPGELFF.

The table lists this clonotype with many counts. The chain links TRBV19 to TRBJ1-2; maybe TRBD1 (5 bases). V was shortened by 6 bases and J by 3 bases, with 32 bases between the two germline ends. CDR1 and CDR2 from the germline V gene are LNHDA and SQIVND (reference sequence). This CDR3 has 20 residues. The DNA of the CDR3 is TGTGCCAGTAGAGCCCAGTCCGGTGGGCTCAGGGATCAGACGGACTATGGCTACACCTTC. Translated: CASRAQSGGLRDQTDYGYTF.

This clonotype occurred many times. The chain is built from TRBV7-3 and TRBJ1-1; D is undetermined. Trimming took off 1 base at V and 5 bases at J, with 14 bases between the two ends. The CDR3 totals 15 residues. Germline V gene sequence: CDR1 SGHTA, CDR2 FQGTGA. CDR3 region: CASSLSRLEETEAFF. The CDR3 region has the DNA TGTGCCAGCAGCTTAAGCAGACTCGAGGAGACTGAAGCTTTCTTT.

This clonotype was detected many times. In DNA, the CDR3 is TGTGCCATCAGTGATAAAGGGGCCACTGAAGCTTTCTTT. This sequence encodes CAISDKGATEAFF. The chain carries TRBV10-3 and TRBJ1-1; tentative D call: TRBD1 (5 bases). The V and J ends lost 3 bases and 4 bases respectively, with 9 bases between them. The CDR3 totals 13 residues. CDR1 ENHRY and CDR2 SYGVKD come from the germline V gene.

This clonotype has more than one count but fewer than ten. Germline is not matched at one junction end, which may reflect a read error. The gene calls are TRBV24-1 and TRBJ2-1; the match to TRBD2 covers 8 bases. In germline, CDR1 is KGHDR, CDR2 SFDVKD. The CDR3 contains 15 residues. CDR3 in DNA: TGTACCACCAGTGATGTCGGTAGCGGGGACAATGAGCAGTTCTTC. It codes for CTTSDVGSGDNEQFF.

In this sample, this clonotype turned up many times. This chain links TRBV6-1 with TRBJ1-5; D call uncertain. This CDR3 has 13 residues. The germline V gene has CDR1 MNHNS and CDR2 SASEGT. The CDR3 region has the DNA TGTGCTGGAACGGGAGGCCCAAATCAGCCCCAGCATTTT. Protein product: CAGTGGPNQPQHF.

The CDR3 spells CASSVGERTEAFF. CDR3 nucleotide sequence: TGTGCCAGCAGCGTGGGAGAGCGCACTGAAGCTTTCTTT. The chain uses TRBV9 and TRBJ1-1; D unresolved. The CDR3 totals 13 residues. The germline V gene has CDR1 SGDLS and CDR2 YYNGEE. V lost 2 bases to trimming and J lost 4 bases, with 9 bases between them.

This clonotype has ten or more counts. The gene calls are TRBV10-3 and TRBJ1-1; TRBD1 aligns across 7 bases. Germline assignment: CDR1 ENHRY and CDR2 SYGVKD. CDR3 size: 14 residues. Germline trimming cut 0 bases from V and 10 bases from J; bases unmatched to any gene: 8. This CDR3 is CAISESDRVEGAFF. CDR3 DNA: TGTGCCATCAGTGAGTCTGACAGGGTGGAGGGAGCTTTCTTT.

This clonotype was recorded at least ten times. This rearrangement joins TRBV9 to TRBJ2-1; 9 bases match TRBD2. Germline CDR1 reads SGDLS; CDR2 reads YYNGEE. This CDR3 is 16 amino acids long. Trimming took 0 bases from V and 8 from J; bases not matched to a gene: 9. CDR3 residues: CASSVGGGRAGDEQFF. The CDR3 coding sequence is TGTGCCAGCAGCGTAGGGGGCGGGAGGGCCGGAGATGAGCAGTTCTTC.

At least ten counts were recorded for this clonotype. The gene calls are TRBV28 and TRBJ2-3; TRBD2 matches at 7 bases. There are 14 residues in the CDR3. The J segment lost 0 bases and the V segment lost 7 bases, leaving 4 bases of the junction unmatched. Germline CDR1 reads MDHEN; CDR2 reads SYDVKM. The CDR3 bases are TGTGCCAGCACACTAGCGCGAAGCACAGATACGCAGTATTTT. The encoded protein is CASTLARSTDTQYF. Full variable domain (outside the CDR3, taken from reference TRBV28 and TRBJ2-3): DVKVTQSSRYLVKRTGEKVFLECVQDMDHENMFWYRQDPGLGLRLIYFSYDVKMKEKGDIPEGYSVSREKKERFSLILESASTNQTSMYLCASTLARSTDTQYFGPGTRLTVL.

The chain uses TRBV12-3 or TRBV12-4 and TRBJ2-1; 7 bases fit TRBD2. This CDR3 has 13 amino acids. V lost 6 bases to trimming and J lost 8 bases; unmatched junction nucleotides: 7. Here the CDR3 reads CASREPGRDEQFF. Written as DNA, the CDR3 is TGTGCCAGCAGAGAGCCGGGGAGGGATGAGCAGTTCTTC.

The V call is TRBV20-1, the J call TRBJ1-1; D gene unclear. The CDR3 spans 13 residues. Trimming left V 1 base short and J 1 base short, with 7 bases between. Germline assignment: CDR1 DFQATT and CDR2 SNEGSKA (reference sequence). The CDR3: CSARVQTNTEAFF. CDR3 DNA: TGCAGTGCTAGAGTACAGACGAACACTGAAGCTTTCTTT.

The sample holds many counts of this clonotype. The rearrangement joins TRBV13 to TRBJ2-7, with 10 bases matching TRBD1. V lost 5 bases to trimming and J lost 3 bases; unmatched junction nucleotides: 4. The CDR3 is 14 residues long. CDR1 PRHDT and CDR2 FYEKMQ come from the germline V gene (reference sequence). CDR3 region: CASSLGQGFYEQYF. The CDR3 DNA follows: TGTGCCAGCAGCCTGGGACAGGGGTTCTACGAGCAGTACTTC.

This clonotype appeared many times. The chain carries TRBV7-3 and TRBJ1-1; 10 nucleotides match TRBD1. Germline loops: CDR1 SGHTA, CDR2 FQGTGA. After removal of 3 bases from V and 1 base from J, the junction contained 2 bases not matched to a gene. CDR3 length: 15 amino acids. The CDR3 sequence is CASSFGTGANTEAFF. CDR3 nucleotides: TGTGCCAGCAGCTTCGGGACAGGGGCGAACACTGAAGCTTTCTTT. The complete variable domain, with remaining parts taken from reference TRBV7-3 and TRBJ1-1, reads GAGVSQTPSNKVTEKGKYVELRCDPISGHTALYWYRQSLGQGPEFLIYFQGTGAADDSGLPNDRFFAVRPEGSVSTLKIQRTERGDSAVYLCASSFGTGANTEAFFGQGTRLTVV.

The CDR3 spells CASGTSGNNEQFF. CDR3 in DNA: TGCGCCAGCGGGACTAGCGGAAACAATGAGCAGTTCTTC. The chain has TRBV10-2 and TRBJ2-1; 11 bases fit TRBD2. Germline CDR1 and CDR2: WSHSY and SAAADI. V lost 8 bases, J lost 5 bases, and 2 bases stayed unmatched. The CDR3 sequence is 13 residues long.

Remarks on this clonotype: An end of the junction does not agree with germline; a read error may underlie this. J is TRBJ2-7 and V is TRBV11-3; D is ambiguous. Per germline, CDR1 SGHNT and CDR2 YENEEA. This CDR3 region has 13 residues. This CDR3 is CASSLSNSYDQYF. The CDR3 bases are TGTGCCAGCAGCTTAAGTAACTCCTACGATCAGTACTTC.

This clonotype was observed many times. The chain is built from TRBV7-6 and TRBJ2-5, with TRBD2 matching over 16 bases. Losses at the gene ends were 2 bases for V and 5 bases for J; bases not matched to a gene: 8. This CDR3 is built from 18 residues. Looked up from germline, CDR1 is SGHVS and CDR2 is FNYEAQ. CDR3 in DNA: TGTGCCAGCAGCTTACCCGGGACTAGCGGGAGGGCCTCGGAGACCCAGTACTTC. It codes for CASSLPGTSGRASETQYF.

This clonotype was seen many times. V is TRBV7-2 and J is TRBJ1-2, with TRBD1 matching 8 bases. The CDR3 covers 15 residues. CDR1 and CDR2 from the germline V gene are SGHTA and FQGNSA. With V trimmed by 7 bases and J by 7 bases, 14 bases remained unmatched. This CDR3 is CASTVTGELISGYTF. In nucleotides, the CDR3 is TGTGCCAGCACGGTGACAGGGGAATTAATTAGTGGCTACACCTTC.